The 24 T cell receptor beta chains given below trace back to one sample, sequenced in a study of blood T cell repertoires in COVID-19 (dated by TCRdb to 2020 to 2021). The library was produced with the immunoSEQ multiplex PCR assay. In its TCRdb copy, this immuneACCESS table keeps in-frame sequences only and misses some clones. Where compared with another copy, unresolved V genes explain less than half of these, and the others have no known cause. The sample yields fewer than 350,000 clones; approximately 86% were counted once. Around 4% of the sample rests with the top ten. Material for sequencing was PBMCs or T cells enriched from blood (not recorded which). These receptor sequences come from a woman in her thirties or forties with acute COVID-19.

V and J are TRBV28 and TRBJ1-6; TRBD1 agrees at 9 bases. The germline gives CDR1 MDHEN, CDR2 SYDVKM. The J segment lost 9 bases and the V segment lost 7 bases, leaving 7 bases of the junction unmatched. The CDR3 sequence is 14 residues long. CDR3 in DNA: TGTGCCAGCAACGCACAGGGGGCGGTTTCACCCCTCCACTTT. Encoded protein: CASNAQGAVSPLHF.

This chain uses TRBV11-2 with TRBJ2-3, with D hard to call. The germline gives CDR1 SGHAT, CDR2 FQNNGV. CDR3 length equals 15 residues. V gave up 4 bases and J gave up 3 bases, with 14 bases separating them. CDR3 sequence reads: CASSSSEQKTDTQYF. The CDR3 DNA sequence: TGTGCCAGCAGCTCCTCTGAACAAAAGACAGATACGCAGTATTTT.

The chain couples TRBV6-2 or TRBV6-3 to TRBJ1-5; D ambiguous. The CDR3 runs 12 residues. Trimming stripped 6 bases from V and 7 bases from J, with 10 bases between. Germline values: CDR1 MNHEY, CDR2 SVGEGT. The DNA of the CDR3 is TGTGCCAGCAGCGAGGTGGCGCAGCCCCAGCATTTT. This sequence encodes CASSEVAQPQHF.

The chain employs TRBV6-1 and TRBJ2-1; 8 positions match TRBD1. V lost 1 base and J lost 8; bases outside the gene matches: 4. The germline V gene has CDR1 MNHNS and CDR2 SASEGT. The CDR3 sequence is 14 residues long. The CDR3 DNA reads TGTGCCAGCAGTGAAGACTACAGGGGGTATGAGCAGTTCTTC. Protein: CASSEDYRGYEQFF.

The V gene is TRBV15, the J gene TRBJ2-3; 9 bases match TRBD2. This CDR3 has 17 amino acids. Germline V CDR1 and CDR2: LNHNV, YYDKDF (reference sequence). Losses at the gene ends were 5 bases for V and 0 bases for J; bases not matched to a gene: 9. DNA for the CDR3: TGTGCCACCAGCGGGAGGGTAGCGGGGGTTAGCACAGATACGCAGTATTTT. It is translated as CATSGRVAGVSTDTQYF.

V gene TRBV6-5 combines with J gene TRBJ1-2, with D perhaps TRBD1 (6 bases). Germline loops: CDR1 MNHEY, CDR2 SVGAGI. The CDR3 sequence is 12 residues long. Trimming cost V 6 bases and J 10 bases, with 15 bases left between them. The CDR3 nucleotides read TGTGCCAGCAGGGGGACATCGGAGAACTACACCTTC. Translation gives CASRGTSENYTF.

The chain links TRBV24-1 to TRBJ2-7, with D unclear. V lost 8 bases and J 5 bases, leaving 6 bases between the germline ends. Germline-derived CDR1 and CDR2 are KGHDR and SFDVKD. The length of the CDR3 is 10 residues. CDR3 in amino acids: CATMAHEQYF. The DNA of the CDR3 is TGTGCCACCATGGCCCACGAGCAGTACTTC.

This sequence joins TRBV7-3 and TRBJ2-1; the match to TRBD1 covers 9 bases. The length of the CDR3 is 15 residues. Germline CDR1 SGHTA, CDR2 FQGTGA. The V segment lost 6 bases and the J segment 1 base; nucleotides outside the gene matches: 4. CDR3 nucleotide sequence: TGTGCCAGCAGTTCGACAGGGGGGTCCTACAATGAGCAGTTCTTC. It encodes CASSSTGGSYNEQFF. Complete variable domain (other parts from reference TRBV7-3 and TRBJ2-1): GAGVSQTPSNKVTEKGKYVELRCDPISGHTALYWYRQSLGQGPEFLIYFQGTGAADDSGLPNDRFFAVRPEGSVSTLKIQRTERGDSAVYLCASSSTGGSYNEQFFGPGTRLTVL.

This chain connects TRBV19 to TRBJ1-5; TRBD1 matches at 7 bases. CDR1 and CDR2 (germline): LNHDA, SQIVND (reference sequence). V shed 6 bases and J 0 bases; nucleotides not matched to a gene: 8. CDR3 length: 16 amino acids. CDR3 sequence (DNA): TGTGCCAGTAGGGGGGACAGTCCGAATAGCAATCAGCCCCAGCATTTT. Translation gives CASRGDSPNSNQPQHF. Complete variable domain (other parts from reference TRBV19 and TRBJ1-5): DGGITQSPKYLFRKEGQNVTLSCEQNLNHDAMYWYRQDPGQGLRLIYYSQIVNDFQKGDIAEGYSVSREKKESFPLTVTSAQKNPTAFYLCASRGDSPNSNQPQHFGDGTRLSIL.

The J gene is TRBJ2-7, the V gene TRBV10-3, with TRBD1 matching over 9 bases. CDR3 size: 14 residues. Germline V gene sequence: CDR1 ENHRY, CDR2 SYGVKD. With V trimmed by 10 bases and J by 3 bases, 10 bases remained unmatched. For the CDR3, the DNA is TGTGCCACGAGGAGGGGACAGGGCCACTACGAGCAGTACTTC. This translates into CATRRGQGHYEQYF.

This chain uses TRBV5-6 with TRBJ1-2; TRBD1 aligns across 7 bases. CDR3 length equals 15 residues. V shed 0 bases and J 8 bases; nucleotides not matched to a gene: 10. Looked up from germline, CDR1 is SGHDT and CDR2 is YYEEEE. Here the CDR3 reads CASSLAQGGGGGYTF. CDR3 sequence (DNA): TGTGCCAGCAGCTTGGCCCAGGGGGGAGGAGGCGGCTACACCTTC.

The chain's CDR3 is CASSIGPGGANYGYTF. CDR3 DNA: TGTGCCAGTAGTATTGGTCCAGGGGGCGCGAACTATGGCTACACCTTC. The rearrangement joins TRBV19 to TRBJ1-2, with 8 bases identical to TRBD1. The germline V gene encodes CDR1 LNHDA and CDR2 SQIVND (reference sequence). V dropped 3 bases and J dropped 2; count of bases not matched to a gene: 8. The CDR3 has 16 residues.

This chain uses TRBV7-2 with TRBJ1-6, with 8 bases aligning to TRBD1. Germline V gene data show CDR1 as SGHTA and CDR2 as FQGNSA. The CDR3 has 15 amino acids. Germline trimming cut 5 bases from V and 6 bases from J; bases unmatched to any gene: 6. The CDR3 DNA reads TGTGCCAGCAGCCCTATTGGACAGGGTAATTCACCCCTCCACTTT. It specifies CASSPIGQGNSPLHF.

The CDR3 DNA reads as TGTGCCAGCAGTTGGGCAAAGACAGGGGGCGGAGGTACTGAAGCTTTCTTT. It is translated as CASSWAKTGGGGTEAFF. This chain connects TRBV28 to TRBJ1-1, with 10 bases matching TRBD1. The CDR3 has 17 residues. J lost 5 bases, V lost 4 bases, and 13 bases had no gene match. In germline, CDR1 is MDHEN, CDR2 SYDVKM.

V and J are TRBV7-9 and TRBJ2-5; no definite D call. Germline-derived CDR1 and CDR2 are SEHNR and FQNEAQ (reference sequence). Trimming took 1 base from V and 0 from J, leaving 9 bases between them. This CDR3 region has 15 residues. DNA for the CDR3: TGTGCCAGCAGCTTAGTTTTACAGAACCAAGAGACCCAGTACTTC. Its protein is CASSLVLQNQETQYF.

The chain employs TRBV27 and TRBJ2-7; D is unclear. Germline V gives CDR1 MNHEY, CDR2 SMNVEV (reference sequence). CDR3 length equals 10 residues. V lost 3 bases and J 5 bases, leaving 2 bases between the germline ends. CDR3 residues: CASSFNEQYF. The CDR3 nucleotides read TGTGCCAGCAGTTTTAACGAGCAGTACTTC.

V is TRBV18 and J is TRBJ2-1; maybe TRBD2 (6 bases). The V and J ends lost 1 base and 2 bases respectively, with 9 bases between them. Germline CDR1 reads KGHSH; CDR2 reads LQKENI. The CDR3 sequence is 15 residues long. CDR3 sequence reads: CASSPLAATYNEQFF. As DNA, the CDR3 is TGTGCCAGCTCACCACTAGCGGCCACCTACAATGAGCAGTTCTTC.

The chain has TRBV6-5 and TRBJ1-1, with 8 bases aligning to TRBD1. There are 14 residues in the CDR3. CDR1 and CDR2 from the germline V gene are MNHEY and SVGAGI. Trimming took 4 bases from V and 1 from J; bases not matched to a gene: 2. The CDR3, as DNA: TGTGCCAGCAGTTGGACAGGGCCGAACACTGAAGCTTTCTTT. Translation: CASSWTGPNTEAFF.

In its sample, this clone was seen a few times. The chain joins TRBV6-1 to TRBJ1-2, with TRBD1 matching 8 bases. Germline V CDR1 and CDR2: MNHNS, SASEGT. The V and J ends lost 1 base and 8 bases, in that order; junction bases with no gene match: 3. The CDR3 sequence is 13 residues long. CDR3 residues: CASSEGRTGGYTF. CDR3 DNA: TGTGCCAGCAGTGAAGGACGGACAGGGGGCTACACCTTC.

The V gene is TRBV10-1, the J gene TRBJ1-1, with 9 nucleotides matching TRBD1. The V and J ends lost 6 bases and 5 bases, in that order; junction bases with no gene match: 13. The CDR3 extends over 16 amino acids. Germline V gene data show CDR1 as WNHNN and CDR2 as SYGVQD (reference sequence). The chain's CDR3 is CASSQPPGQGLTEAFF. The DNA of the CDR3 is TGCGCCAGCAGCCAACCTCCGGGACAGGGCCTTACTGAAGCTTTCTTT.

The chain has TRBV5-1 and TRBJ2-3; 7 bases are a match to TRBD2. The CDR3 is 18 residues long. V lost 4 bases, J lost 4 bases, and 18 bases stayed unmatched. In germline, CDR1 is SGHRS, CDR2 YFSETQ. The CDR3 protein is CASSTSGTNSRWADTQYF. CDR3 coding DNA: TGCGCCAGCAGCACCTCCGGGACTAACAGCAGGTGGGCAGATACGCAGTATTTT.

V and J are TRBV14 and TRBJ1-6; D unclear. There are 17 residues in the CDR3. CDR1 and CDR2 (germline): SGHDN, FVKESK. The ends were cut back, 2 bases at V and 7 bases at J, with 18 bases in the middle. CDR3 nucleotides: TGTGCCAGCAGCCAACCCTTTGCGGGCGCCAAAAATTCACCCCTCCACTTT. Its translation is CASSQPFAGAKNSPLHF.

The rearrangement links TRBV19 to TRBJ1-2, with a possible D match to TRBD1 (6 bases). Germline loops: CDR1 LNHDA, CDR2 SQIVND (reference sequence). CDR3 length: 14 residues. Trimming shortened V by 4 bases and J by 7 bases, and 16 bases separated the two germline ends. The CDR3 spells CASSTRQDRFGYTF. The CDR3 coding sequence is TGTGCCAGTAGTACCCGACAGGATCGGTTTGGCTACACCTTC. Using reference TRBV19 and TRBJ1-2 for the parts outside the CDR3, the full variable domain is DGGITQSPKYLFRKEGQNVTLSCEQNLNHDAMYWYRQDPGQGLRLIYYSQIVNDFQKGDIAEGYSVSREKKESFPLTVTSAQKNPTAFYLCASSTRQDRFGYTFGSGTRLTVV.

This rearrangement joins TRBV19 to TRBJ1-2; 9 bases are a match to TRBD1. CDR1 is LNHDA, CDR2 SQIVND, per germline (reference sequence). V was clipped by 6 bases and J by 0 bases; unmatched bases: 2. The CDR3 loop spans 14 amino acids. The CDR3 protein is CASRNRGPNYGYTF. In DNA form, the CDR3 reads TGTGCCAGTAGGAACAGGGGGCCTAACTATGGCTACACCTTC.